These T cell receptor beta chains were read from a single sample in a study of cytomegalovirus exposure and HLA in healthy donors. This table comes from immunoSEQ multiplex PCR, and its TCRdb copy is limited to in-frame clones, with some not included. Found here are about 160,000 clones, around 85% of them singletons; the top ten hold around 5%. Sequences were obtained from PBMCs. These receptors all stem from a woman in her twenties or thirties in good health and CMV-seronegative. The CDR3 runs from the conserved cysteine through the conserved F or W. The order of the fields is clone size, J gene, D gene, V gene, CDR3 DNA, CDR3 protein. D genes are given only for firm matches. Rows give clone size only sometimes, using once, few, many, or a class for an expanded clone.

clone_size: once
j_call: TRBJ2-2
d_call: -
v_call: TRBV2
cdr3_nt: TGTGCCAGCGCCATGGGGACCGGGGAGCTGTTTTTT
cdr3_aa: CASAMGTGELFF

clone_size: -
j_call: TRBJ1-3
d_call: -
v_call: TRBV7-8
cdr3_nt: TGTGCCAGCAGCCTCCAGGAGGGAGGAAACACCATATATTTT
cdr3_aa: CASSLQEGGNTIYF

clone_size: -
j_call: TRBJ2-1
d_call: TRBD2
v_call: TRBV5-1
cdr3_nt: TGCGCCAGCAGCTTGGATAACGGGGGGGCCAATGAGCAGTTCTTC
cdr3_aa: CASSLDNGGANEQFF

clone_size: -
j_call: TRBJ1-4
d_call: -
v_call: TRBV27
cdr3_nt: TGTGCCAGCAGTTTCCGGCGTGGGGGTTCCGCAACTAATGAAAAACTGTTTTTT
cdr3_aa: CASSFRRGGSATNEKLFF

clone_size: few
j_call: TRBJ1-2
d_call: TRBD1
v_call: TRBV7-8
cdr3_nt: TGTGCCAGCAGCTTACTCGGACAGGTCCTCCTCGGCTACACCTTC
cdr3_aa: CASSLLGQVLLGYTF

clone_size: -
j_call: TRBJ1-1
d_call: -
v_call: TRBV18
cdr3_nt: TGTGCCAGCTCACCACCTGGAACTGAAGCTTTCTTT
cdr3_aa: CASSPPGTEAFF

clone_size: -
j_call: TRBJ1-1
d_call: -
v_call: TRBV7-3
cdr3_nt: TGTGCCAGCAGGTTGGGGTACACTGAAGCTTTCTTT
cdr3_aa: CASRLGYTEAFF

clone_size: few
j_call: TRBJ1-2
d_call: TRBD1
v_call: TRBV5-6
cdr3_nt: TGTGCCAGCAGCCACGGGACAGCTACTAACTATGGCTACACCTTC
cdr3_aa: CASSHGTATNYGYTF

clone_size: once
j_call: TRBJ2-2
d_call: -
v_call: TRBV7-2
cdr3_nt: TGTGCCAGCAGCCCCGGGGACCGGGGCACCGGGGAGCTGTTTTTT
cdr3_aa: CASSPGDRGTGELFF

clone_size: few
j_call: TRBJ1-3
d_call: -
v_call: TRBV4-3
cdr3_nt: TGCGCCAGCAGCCAAGATAAACCTCAGTTTTCTGGAAACACCATATATTTT
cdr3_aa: CASSQDKPQFSGNTIYF

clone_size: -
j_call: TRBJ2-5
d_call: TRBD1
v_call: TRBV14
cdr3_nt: TGTGCCAGCAGCCAGCAGAGGACAGGGCATCAAGAGACCCAGTACTTC
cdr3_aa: CASSQQRTGHQETQYF

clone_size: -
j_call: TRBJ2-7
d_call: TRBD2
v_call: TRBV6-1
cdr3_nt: TGTGCCAGCAGTGAGCCTTGGACTAGCGGGGTCTACGAGCAGTACTTC
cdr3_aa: CASSEPWTSGVYEQYF

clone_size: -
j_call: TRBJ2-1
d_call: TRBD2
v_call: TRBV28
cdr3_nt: TGTGCCAGCAGTTTATTGAGTATCGGGACTAGCGTTTACAATGAGCAGTTCTTC
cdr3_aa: CASSLLSIGTSVYNEQFF

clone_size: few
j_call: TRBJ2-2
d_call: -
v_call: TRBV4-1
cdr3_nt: TGCGCCAGCAGCCAAGAGGCCTACCCAAATTTCAGGGACACCGGGGAGCTGTTTTTT
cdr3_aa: CASSQEAYPNFRDTGELFF

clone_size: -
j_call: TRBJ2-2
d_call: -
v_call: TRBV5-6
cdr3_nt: TGTGCCAGCAGCTCCACCGGGAACACCGGGGAGCTGTTTTTT
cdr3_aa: CASSSTGNTGELFF

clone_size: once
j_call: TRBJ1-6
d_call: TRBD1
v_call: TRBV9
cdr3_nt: TGTGCCAGCAGCCCGCAGGGGACAGGGGGCCATAATTCACCCCTCCACTTT
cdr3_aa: CASSPQGTGGHNSPLHF

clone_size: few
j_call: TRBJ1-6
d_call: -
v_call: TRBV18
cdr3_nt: TGTGCCAGCTCAAAACAGGATCGAGCACCCCTCCACTTT
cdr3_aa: CASSKQDRAPLHF

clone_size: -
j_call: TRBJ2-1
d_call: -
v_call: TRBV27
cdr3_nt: TGTGCCAGCAGTTCAGGGGGGGGGTACAATGAGCAGTTCTTC
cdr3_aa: CASSSGGGYNEQFF

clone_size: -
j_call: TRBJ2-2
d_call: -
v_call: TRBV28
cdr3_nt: TGTGCCAGCAGTAAACCACCGAACACCGGGGAGCTGTTTTTT
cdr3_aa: CASSKPPNTGELFF

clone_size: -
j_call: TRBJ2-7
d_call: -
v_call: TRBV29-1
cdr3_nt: TGCAGCGTTGACACGGGGTCCAACTACGAGCAGTACTTC
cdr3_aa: CSVDTGSNYEQYF

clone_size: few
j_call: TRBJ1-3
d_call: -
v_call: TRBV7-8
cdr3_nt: TGTGCCAGCAGCCCCGGGACGGCAGGAAACACCATATATTTT
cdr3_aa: CASSPGTAGNTIYF

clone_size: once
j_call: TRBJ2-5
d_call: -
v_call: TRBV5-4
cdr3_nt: TGTGCCAGCACCAGACAGGCGGAGCAAGAGACCCAGTACTTC
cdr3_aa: CASTRQAEQETQYF

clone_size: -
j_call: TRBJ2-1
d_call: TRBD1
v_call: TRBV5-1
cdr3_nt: TGCGCCAGCAGCTTGGACGGACAGGGTTTTGTCTTC
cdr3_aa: CASSLDGQGFVF

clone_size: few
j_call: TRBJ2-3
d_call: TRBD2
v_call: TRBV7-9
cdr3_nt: TGTGCCAGCAGCCTAGCGGGGGGGAGCACAGATACGCAGTATTTT
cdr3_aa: CASSLAGGSTDTQYF

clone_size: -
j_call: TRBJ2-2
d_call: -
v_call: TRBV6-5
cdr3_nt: TGTGCCAGCAGTTACTCAGGAGGGCGTCACACCGGGGAGCTGTTTTTT
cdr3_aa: CASSYSGGRHTGELFF

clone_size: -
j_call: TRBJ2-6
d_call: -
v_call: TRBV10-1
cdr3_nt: TGCGCCAGCAGTGAGAATACGGGACACGGGTGTTCTGGGGCCAACGTCCTGACTTTC
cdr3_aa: CASSENTGHGCSGANVLTF

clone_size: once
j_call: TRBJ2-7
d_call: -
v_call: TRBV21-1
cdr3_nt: TGTGCCAGCAGCAAAGCGGTGCTAGCGGGAAACGACGAGCAGTACTTC
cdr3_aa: CASSKAVLAGNDEQYF

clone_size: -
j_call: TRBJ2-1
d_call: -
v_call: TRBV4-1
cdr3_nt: TGCGCCAGCAGCCCCGGACTCTACAATGAGCAGTTCTTC
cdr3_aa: CASSPGLYNEQFF

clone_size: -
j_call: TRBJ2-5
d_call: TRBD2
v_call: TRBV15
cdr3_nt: TGTGCCACCAGCATAGCGGGGACCCAAGAGACCCAGTACTTC
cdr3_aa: CATSIAGTQETQYF

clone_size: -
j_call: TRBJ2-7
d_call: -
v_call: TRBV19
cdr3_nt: TGTGCCAGTAGTGCAACAGGGGGGGCAGTAGCGCAGTACTTC
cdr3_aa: CASSATGGAVAQYF

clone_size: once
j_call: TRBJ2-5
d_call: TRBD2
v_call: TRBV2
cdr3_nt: TGTGCCACGGGGGAGGGGAGCAAGACCCAGTACTTC
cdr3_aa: CATGEGSKTQYF

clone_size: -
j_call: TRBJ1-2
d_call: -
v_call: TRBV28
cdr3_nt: TGTGCCAGCAGTAGAGGTTACAGGAGCTATGGCTACACCTTC
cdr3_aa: CASSRGYRSYGYTF

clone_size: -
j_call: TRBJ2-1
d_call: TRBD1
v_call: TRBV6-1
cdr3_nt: TGTGCCAGCAGTGAACCAAGGACTAAGGGACAGGGGAACGGTGAGCAGTTCTTC
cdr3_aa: CASSEPRTKGQGNGEQFF

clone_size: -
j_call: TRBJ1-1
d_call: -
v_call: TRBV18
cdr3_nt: TGTGCCAGCTCACCGATGCAAGTAGGAGCTTTCTTT
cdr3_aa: CASSPMQVGAFF

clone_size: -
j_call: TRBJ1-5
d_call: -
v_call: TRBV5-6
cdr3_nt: TGTGCCAGCAGCTTCGGGCAGATCAATCAGCCCCAGCATTTT
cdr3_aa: CASSFGQINQPQHF

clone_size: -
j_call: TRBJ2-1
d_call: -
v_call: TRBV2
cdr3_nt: TGTGCCAGCAGTGGAGCCGACTACAATGAGCAGTTCTTC
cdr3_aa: CASSGADYNEQFF

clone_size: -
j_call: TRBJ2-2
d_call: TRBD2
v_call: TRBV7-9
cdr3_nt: TGTGCCAGCATCCTGCCAGAGCGGGGGACCGGGGAGCTGTTTTTT
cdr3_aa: CASILPERGTGELFF

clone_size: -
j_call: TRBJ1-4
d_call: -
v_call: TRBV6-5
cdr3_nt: TGTGCCAGCAGTTACCTTGCAACTAATGAAAAACTGTTTTTT
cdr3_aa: CASSYLATNEKLFF

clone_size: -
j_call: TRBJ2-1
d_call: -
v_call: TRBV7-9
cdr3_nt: TGTGCCAGCAGCTTTCGAGGAGAGGCCCAGTTCTTC
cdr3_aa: CASSFRGEAQFF

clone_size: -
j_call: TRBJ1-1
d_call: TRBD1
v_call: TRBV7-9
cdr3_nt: TGTGCCAGCGGGGACAGCCTTGAAGCTTTCTTT
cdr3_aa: CASGDSLEAFF

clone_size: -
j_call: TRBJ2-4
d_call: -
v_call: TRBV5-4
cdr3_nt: TGTGCCAGCCAGGCAGGGGGCGGGAGCAAAAACATTCAGTACTTC
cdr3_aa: CASQAGGGSKNIQYF

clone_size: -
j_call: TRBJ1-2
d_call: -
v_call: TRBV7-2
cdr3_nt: TGTGCCAGCAGCTTAGTCGGGGTTGGCTACACCTTC
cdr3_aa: CASSLVGVGYTF

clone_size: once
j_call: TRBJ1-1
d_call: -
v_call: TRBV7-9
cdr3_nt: TGTGCCAGCAGCATGGAAGAGAGCACTGAAGCTTTCTTT
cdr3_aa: CASSMEESTEAFF